The 22 T cell receptor beta chains below all came from one sample that was sequenced in a study of cytomegalovirus exposure and HLA in healthy donors. Amplification used 60 Vbeta primers and 13 Jbeta primers. TCRdb's table, derived via immunoSEQ multiplex PCR, lists solely in-frame clones and lacks some. The sample lists 200,000 to 250,000 clones, 85% to 90% occurring once. Material: PBMCs. These receptors originate from a woman in her late teens or twenties in good health and CMV-seronegative.

This rearrangement joins TRBV6-6 to TRBJ1-1; 7 bases align to TRBD1. The germline CDR1 and CDR2 sequences are MNHNY and SVGAGI (reference sequence). CDR3 length equals 15 residues. With V trimmed by 2 bases and J by 0 bases, 3 bases remained unmatched. CDR3 in amino acids: CASSYAGQVNTEAFF. CDR3 DNA: TGTGCCAGCAGTTACGCTGGACAGGTGAACACTGAAGCTTTCTTT.

The chain is built from TRBV5-6 and TRBJ2-4, with D perhaps matching TRBD2 (7 bases). The CDR3 totals 13 residues. The V gene lost 3 bases and the J gene lost 8 bases, with 12 bases spanning the gap. CDR1 and CDR2 (germline): SGHDT, YYEEEE. CDR3 in amino acids: CASSWGGPDIQYF. CDR3 DNA sequence: TGTGCCAGCAGCTGGGGGGGGCCGGACATTCAGTACTTC.

This rearrangement joins TRBV5-1 to TRBJ2-5, with D perhaps matching TRBD1 (6 bases). V lost 2 bases to trimming and J lost 4 bases, with 15 bases between them. The germline V gene has CDR1 SGHRS and CDR2 YFSETQ. This CDR3 comprises 15 residues. The CDR3 here is CASSLRAGVGETQYF. The CDR3 bases are TGCGCCAGCAGCTTAAGGGCAGGGGTGGGAGAGACCCAGTACTTC.

The chain uses TRBV27 and TRBJ1-2; D not resolved. The length of the CDR3 is 12 residues. Germline V lookup: CDR1 MNHEY, CDR2 SMNVEV (reference sequence). The ends were cut back, 5 bases at V and 5 bases at J, with 9 bases in the middle. The CDR3 loop is CASSRGSYGYTF. The DNA of the CDR3 is TGTGCCAGCAGTCGAGGGTCATATGGCTACACCTTC.

This clone has only one observation. The rearrangement joins TRBV2 to TRBJ2-7; TRBD2 is a possible D gene (6 bases). The V gene lost 8 bases and the J gene lost 3 bases, with 17 bases spanning the gap. The CDR3 covers 14 residues. CDR1 is SNHLY, CDR2 FYNNEI, per germline. In DNA, the CDR3 is TGTGCCAGCGTGGAGGGGATACTGGTCTACGAGCAGTACTTC. Translating it yields CASVEGILVYEQYF.

This chain joins TRBV9 and TRBJ2-3, with 9 bases fitting TRBD2. This CDR3 is built from 19 residues. Germline CDR1 and CDR2: SGDLS and YYNGEE. V trimming: 0 bases; J trimming: 1 base; junction bases outside the gene matches: 12. The DNA for the CDR3 is TGTGCCAGCAGCGTAGGTCGTGGGAGAGCGGGGGGCCGCACAGATACGCAGTATTTT. Encoded protein: CASSVGRGRAGGRTDTQYF.

The gene calls are TRBV5-8 and TRBJ2-3; 8 positions match TRBD1. This CDR3 comprises 14 residues. Germline CDR1 SGHTS, CDR2 YDEGEE. The trim removed 4 bases at V and 2 bases at J, leaving 3 bases unmatched. CDR3 in amino acids: CASSKDRVTDTQYF. The CDR3 coding sequence is TGTGCCAGCAGCAAGGACAGGGTCACAGATACGCAGTATTTT.

The sample holds one count of this clone. The V and J genes are TRBV29-1 and TRBJ2-1; no reliable D call. This CDR3 comprises 12 residues. From germline, CDR1 is SQVTM and CDR2 ANQGSEA. V lost 8 bases, J lost 2 bases, and 10 bases lay in between. The CDR3 DNA sequence: TGCAGCTGTGAGAAAGCCTACAATGAGCAGTTCTTC. The encoded protein is CSCEKAYNEQFF.

This sequence joins TRBV27 and TRBJ1-1; 7 nucleotides match TRBD1. The V gene end was trimmed by 7 bases and the J gene end by 0 bases; junction bases not matched to a gene: 5. Germline V gene lookup returns CDR1 MNHEY and CDR2 SMNVEV (reference sequence). The CDR3 spans 14 residues. CDR3 nucleotides: TGTGCCAGCACCAAACAGGGGATGAACACTGAAGCTTTCTTT. Protein product: CASTKQGMNTEAFF.

V gene TRBV4-1 combines with J gene TRBJ2-5, with D possibly TRBD1 on 6 matching bases. CDR3 size: 14 residues. Germline V gives CDR1 MGHRA, CDR2 YSYEKL. V shed 4 bases and J shed 2 bases, with 11 bases lying between them. The CDR3 bases are TGCGCCAGCAGCCCCGTACAGGGACAAGAGACCCAGTACTTC. As protein: CASSPVQGQETQYF.

The rearrangement uses TRBV27 and TRBJ2-1; 8 bases are a match to TRBD2. Unmatched junction bases numbered 8, after V lost 3 bases and J lost 4 bases. From germline, CDR1 is MNHEY and CDR2 SMNVEV (reference sequence). This CDR3 spans 16 amino acids. Here the CDR3 reads CASSFLVTSVYNEQFF. The CDR3 region has the DNA TGTGCCAGCAGTTTCCTCGTGACTAGCGTGTACAATGAGCAGTTCTTC.

The V gene is TRBV29-1, the J gene TRBJ2-7; the match to TRBD2 covers 10 bases. The germline CDR1 and CDR2 sequences are SQVTM and ANQGSEA. This CDR3 has 15 residues. V trimming: 3 bases; J trimming: 0 bases; junction bases outside the gene matches: 5. CDR3 nucleotide sequence: TGCAGCGTTGAGAGAAGACTAGCGGGCTCCTACGAGCAGTACTTC. Translating it yields CSVERRLAGSYEQYF.

There are a few counts of this clone. V gene TRBV10-3 combines with J gene TRBJ1-4, with 10 bases lining up with TRBD1. Germline V gives CDR1 ENHRY, CDR2 SYGVKD. The ends lost 3 bases at V and 1 base at J; junction bases unmatched: 5. This CDR3 has 17 amino acids. CDR3 in amino acids: CAISDRDRGVTNEKLFF. Written as DNA, the CDR3 is TGTGCCATCAGTGACCGGGACAGGGGCGTAACTAATGAAAAACTGTTTTTT.

The genes are TRBV2 and TRBJ2-3, with D uncertain. The CDR3 consists of 13 residues. Germline assignment: CDR1 SNHLY and CDR2 FYNNEI. V lost 3 bases to trimming and J lost 3 bases, with 7 bases between them. The CDR3 loop is CASSDQRTDTQYF. The CDR3 DNA reads as TGTGCCAGCAGTGATCAGCGAACAGATACGCAGTATTTT. Complete variable domain (other parts from reference TRBV2 and TRBJ2-3): EPEVTQTPSHQVTQMGQEVILRCVPISNHLYFYWYRQILGQKVEFLVSFYNNEISEKSEIFDDQFSVERPDGSNFTLKIRSTKLEDSAMYFCASSDQRTDTQYFGPGTRLTVL.

About this clone itself: In the same sample, other DNA sequences code for this CDR3. V is TRBV27 and J is TRBJ2-1, with a possible D match to TRBD2 (5 bases). The V and J ends lost 6 bases and 2 bases respectively, with 11 bases between them. This CDR3 is built from 14 residues. Germline-derived CDR1 and CDR2 are MNHEY and SMNVEV (reference sequence). CDR3 in DNA: TGTGCCAGCAGGAGCGGTACGACCTACAATGAGCAGTTCTTC. Translation gives CASRSGTTYNEQFF.

V and J are TRBV7-9 and TRBJ2-5; D gene uncertain. The J call may not be correct, given that the DNA end is closer to TRBJ2-7. The CDR3 has 12 amino acids. The germline V gene encodes CDR1 SEHNR and CDR2 FQNEAQ (reference sequence). The CDR3 nucleotides read TGTGCCAGCAGCTTAGGGAGTTACGAGCAGTACTTC. Translating it yields CASSLGSYEQYF.

This clone showed up just once. CDR3 DNA sequence: TGTGCCAGTAATAAGCCTTTCCGGGGGTTTTTTCAGCCCCAGCATTTT. As protein: CASNKPFRGFFQPQHF. The chain recombines TRBV19 with TRBJ1-5; D might be TRBD1 (5 bases). Trimming pared 7 bases from V and 6 bases from J, leaving 22 bases between. Germline V gives CDR1 LNHDA, CDR2 SQIVND (reference sequence). The CDR3 length is 16 residues.

J is TRBJ1-4 and V is TRBV9; 11 bases line up with TRBD1. Germline V lookup: CDR1 SGDLS, CDR2 YYNGEE. Trimming at V came to 3 bases and at J to 8 bases, leaving 3 bases not matched to a gene. The CDR3 extends over 14 amino acids. CDR3 sequence: CASSGGQGGEKLFF. In DNA, the CDR3 is TGTGCCAGCAGCGGGGGACAGGGGGGCGAAAAACTGTTTTTT.

V gene TRBV27 combines with J gene TRBJ2-7; 8 bases align to TRBD2. Germline CDR1 MNHEY, CDR2 SMNVEV (reference sequence). The CDR3 extends over 12 amino acids. J was trimmed by 3 bases and V by 10 bases; bases with no gene match: 5. The DNA of the CDR3 is TGTGCCACCAGCGGGAGTGTCTACGAGCAGTACTTC. Protein product: CATSGSVYEQYF.

The chain joins TRBV11-2 to TRBJ2-1; 7 positions agree with TRBD2. The germline CDR1 and CDR2 sequences are SGHAT and FQNNGV. This CDR3 contains 18 residues. Unmatched junction bases numbered 14, after V lost 2 bases and J lost 4 bases. The CDR3 sequence: CASSLSIGARGEYNEQFF. For the CDR3, the DNA is TGTGCCAGCAGCTTATCTATAGGTGCTCGGGGGGAATACAATGAGCAGTTCTTC.

This CDR3 is CSVYTGELFF. The CDR3 DNA sequence: TGCAGCGTTTATACCGGGGAGCTGTTTTTT. The rearrangement uses TRBV29-1 and TRBJ2-2; D not resolved. The germline V gene encodes CDR1 SQVTM and CDR2 ANQGSEA. The CDR3 covers 10 residues. V shed 5 bases and J shed 5 bases, with 3 bases lying between them.

This chain links TRBV5-6 with TRBJ2-5; TRBD2 aligns across 13 bases. The CDR3 covers 18 residues. V shed 1 base and J 1 base; nucleotides not matched to a gene: 7. The germline V gene encodes CDR1 SGHDT and CDR2 YYEEEE. CDR3 protein: CASSLPGLAGFAQETQYF. In DNA, the CDR3 is TGTGCCAGCAGCTTGCCGGGACTAGCGGGGTTTGCCCAAGAGACCCAGTACTTC.